This T cell receptor beta chain is from a study of T cell repertoires in aging, cancer and after chemotherapy. Worth noting for this clonotype: This may be a read error, as it is one base from a much larger clone.

Germline CDR1 MDHEN, CDR2 SYDVKM. CDR3 length: 13 residues. Trimming stripped 10 bases from V and 0 bases from J, with 13 bases between. Peripheral blood genomic DNA, not sorted cells or RNA, was the template. TRB rearrangements spanning V, D and J were amplified using mixed TRB-A/B primers. TCRdb analysed the multiplex PCR reads with MiXCR anew, one entry per CDR3 protein. The profile shows about 6,000 distinct CDR3 sequences, approximately 24% of them singletons. The chain has TRBV28 and TRBJ2-7, with a possible D match to TRBD2 (6 bases). Material for sequencing was blood. The TCR originated in a human donor in good health. CDR3 sequence: CATGTLSSYEQYF. The CDR3, as DNA: TGTGCCACCGGGACTCTGAGCTCCTACGAGCAGTACTTC.